This TCR beta chain was sequenced for a study of Graves' ophthalmopathy and Graves' hyperthyroidism. On the study more broadly: At initial diagnosis, peripheral blood was obtained, and this preceded any treatment.

Researchers took RNA transcripts and amplified TCR beta CDR3 regions from them. RT-PCR with HTBI primers came first, then second-round multiplex PCR. TCRdb fed the multiplex PCR reads into MiXCR, producing one record per CDR3 protein. The sample lists almost 750,000 distinct CDR3 sequences, roughly 40% occurring once. The CDR3 spans 16 residues. The V end lost 5 bases, the J end lost 5 bases, and 24 bases lay between the germline ends. In germline, CDR1 is DFQATT, CDR2 SNEGSKA (reference sequence). Patients were excluded if they had other autoimmune diseases or uncontrolled infections, and likewise if pregnancy or lactation applied.

The sequence was collected from an adult man with Graves' ophthalmopathy. The genes are TRBV20-1 and TRBJ2-5, with D perhaps being TRBD1 or TRBD2 (6 bases each). Sequencing was performed on peripheral blood. The CDR3 DNA is TGCAGTGCTTCTCCTAGTGGGAGAGGAGGGGGTGAGACCCAGTACTTC. It specifies CSASPSGRGGGETQYF.